This T cell receptor (beta chain) was recorded in a study of blood T cell repertoires in COVID-19. The method was immunoSEQ multiplex PCR; TCRdb's version includes in-frame clones alone and lacks a portion of them. The table records some 300,000 clones, around 81% of them present only once. The sequence came from a woman aged 50 to 60 with active or convalescent COVID-19. Sequenced: peripheral blood.

CDR3 amino acids: CASSPGRRGTYNEQFF. The CDR3 DNA follows: TGCGCCAGCAGCCCTGGCCGGCGCGGTACCTACAATGAGCAGTTCTTC. The V and J genes are TRBV5-1 and TRBJ2-1; D gene ambiguous. V was pared by 4 bases and J by 2 bases, with 16 bases between. CDR3 length equals 16 residues. Germline V gene sequence: CDR1 SGHRS, CDR2 YFSETQ.